What follows is one T cell receptor beta chain and its context. Its antigen is as yet unknown. The data originate from a study of vaccination and CD4 T cells after COVID-19. With the Oncomine TCR Beta short-read assay, DNA from cultured CD4+ T cells was sequenced. TCRdb used MiXCR to reprocess the PCR reads, holding one entry per CDR3 protein. The table lists around 12,000 distinct CDR3 sequences, 35% to 40% of them singletons. Treatment of the sample: roughly ten-day PBMC culture with coronavirus spike peptide pools or control peptides (ViraFEST assay). The CDR3 is made up of 15 amino acids. The germline gives CDR1 SEHNR, CDR2 FQNEAQ (reference sequence). The V segment lost 2 bases and the J segment 1 base; nucleotides outside the gene matches: 3.

The chain combines TRBV7-9 with TRBJ2-5; 8 bases line up with TRBD1. The sequence came from a human donor with COVID-19. The source material was cultured CD4+ T cells from blood. CDR3 sequence (DNA): TGTGCCAGCAGCTTAAGCACAGGGGGCCAAGAGACCCAGTACTTC. This encodes CASSLSTGGQETQYF.